These 2 T cell receptor beta chains were all obtained from the same sample, sequenced in a study of cytomegalovirus exposure and HLA in healthy donors. The PCR ran on 60 Vbeta and 13 Jbeta primers. Profiled with immunoSEQ multiplex PCR; TCRdb holds only in-frame clones, not every one. The sample includes about 160,000 clones, roughly 82% seen only once; the top ten take 2.5% to 3.5%. The sequencing sample was made of PBMCs. The receptors here all came from a woman aged 50 to 60 in good health and CMV-seropositive.

This chain uses TRBV30 with TRBJ2-3, with 8 bases lining up with TRBD1. The V and J ends lost 2 bases and 1 base, in that order; junction bases with no gene match: 5. Looked up from germline, CDR1 is GTSNPN and CDR2 is SVGIG (reference sequence). The CDR3 runs 15 residues. Here the CDR3 DNA reads TGTGCCTGGAGTAAAGACAGGGGTGGCACAGATACGCAGTATTTT. It yields the protein CAWSKDRGGTDTQYF.

This rearrangement joins TRBV5-1 to TRBJ2-5, with a possible D match to TRBD1 (5 bases). This CDR3 has 16 residues. Per the germline V gene, CDR1 is SGHRS and CDR2 is YFSETQ. The V end lost 0 bases, the J end lost 5 bases, and 17 bases lay between the germline ends. CDR3 DNA sequence: TGCGCCAGCAGCTTGGGGGGCTCGAGCTCCGCGGAGACCCAGTACTTC. It translates to CASSLGGSSSAETQYF.